This is a list of T cell receptor beta chains from one sample in a study of T cell changes during pregnancy in multiple sclerosis. Generated by immunoSEQ multiplex PCR, the TCRdb table keeps only in-frame clones and is missing some. The repertoire consists of tens of thousands of clones, with around 90% occurring once and the leading ten covering 1% to 1.5%. Sequencing used CD4+ T cells from peripheral blood mononuclear cells, obtained in the second trimester of pregnancy. Receptor source: a female donor with multiple sclerosis, enrolled in a pregnancy study. Both conserved end residues are part of each CDR3. The D gene is left open where the match is weak. Part of the rows lack a size; the others show once, few, many or a class for expanded clones.

D gene: NA; V gene: TRBV2; J gene: TRBJ1-4; CDR3 length: 13; clone size: NA; CDR3 protein: CASSGDGNEKLFF; CDR3 DNA: TGTGCCAGCAGTGGTGACGGGAATGAAAAACTGTTTTTT
D gene: NA; V gene: TRBV6-1; J gene: TRBJ2-4; CDR3 length: 12; clone size: NA; CDR3 protein: CASSADINIQYF; CDR3 DNA: TGTGCCAGCAGTGCCGACATAAACATTCAGTACTTC
D gene: TRBD2; V gene: TRBV12-5; J gene: TRBJ2-1; CDR3 length: 17; clone size: few; CDR3 protein: CASGLVPTSGVTNEQFF; CDR3 DNA: TGTGCTAGTGGTTTGGTCCCGACTAGCGGGGTTACAAATGAGCAGTTCTTC
D gene: NA; V gene: TRBV11-3; J gene: TRBJ2-1; CDR3 length: 13; clone size: once; CDR3 protein: CASSLGLVGEQFF; CDR3 DNA: TGTGCCAGCAGCTTAGGACTAGTCGGCGAGCAGTTCTTC
D gene: TRBD1; V gene: TRBV5-1; J gene: TRBJ2-3; CDR3 length: 18; clone size: NA; CDR3 protein: CASSFNPPGQINTDTQYF; CDR3 DNA: TGCGCCAGCAGCTTTAACCCCCCGGGACAGATCAACACAGATACGCAGTATTTT
D gene: NA; V gene: TRBV5-6; J gene: TRBJ1-4; CDR3 length: 18; clone size: NA; CDR3 protein: CASSPTGRTTATNEKLFF; CDR3 DNA: TGTGCCAGCAGCCCCACCGGACGGACAACTGCAACTAATGAAAAACTGTTTTTT
D gene: NA; V gene: TRBV6-1; J gene: TRBJ1-1; CDR3 length: 14; clone size: NA; CDR3 protein: CASTPTDRNTEAFF; CDR3 DNA: TGTGCCAGCACCCCGACCGACAGGAACACTGAAGCTTTCTTT
D gene: NA; V gene: TRBV29-1; J gene: TRBJ2-7; CDR3 length: 14; clone size: NA; CDR3 protein: CSVEDGRAGYEQYF; CDR3 DNA: TGCAGCGTTGAAGATGGCAGGGCGGGATACGAGCAGTACTTC
D gene: TRBD1; V gene: TRBV5-1; J gene: TRBJ1-2; CDR3 length: 14; clone size: NA; CDR3 protein: CASSAEGASYGYTF; CDR3 DNA: TGCGCCAGCAGCGCCGAGGGGGCCAGCTATGGCTACACCTTC
D gene: TRBD2; V gene: TRBV14; J gene: TRBJ2-1; CDR3 length: 15; clone size: NA; CDR3 protein: CASSPLTSGRREQFF; CDR3 DNA: TGTGCCAGCAGCCCACTCACTAGCGGGAGGAGGGAGCAGTTCTTC
D gene: NA; V gene: TRBV7-2; J gene: TRBJ2-1; CDR3 length: 13; clone size: NA; CDR3 protein: CASSKEAYNEQFF; CDR3 DNA: TGTGCCAGCAGCAAGGAAGCGTACAATGAGCAGTTCTTC
D gene: NA; V gene: TRBV2; J gene: TRBJ2-1; CDR3 length: 14; clone size: NA; CDR3 protein: CASSEASSYNEQFF; CDR3 DNA: TGTGCCAGCAGTGAGGCCAGCTCCTACAATGAGCAGTTCTTC
D gene: NA; V gene: TRBV6-1; J gene: TRBJ1-5; CDR3 length: 13; clone size: NA; CDR3 protein: CASSVPGNQPQHF; CDR3 DNA: TGTGCCAGCAGTGTACCGGGGAATCAGCCCCAGCATTTT
D gene: TRBD2; V gene: TRBV5-1; J gene: TRBJ2-2; CDR3 length: 16; clone size: NA; CDR3 protein: CASRTSGTTNTGELFF; CDR3 DNA: TGCGCCAGCAGGACTAGCGGGACGACGAACACCGGGGAGCTGTTTTTT
D gene: NA; V gene: TRBV19; J gene: TRBJ2-5; CDR3 length: 13; clone size: NA; CDR3 protein: CASSMIRGETQYF; CDR3 DNA: TGTGCCAGCAGTATGATAAGAGGGGAGACCCAGTACTTC
D gene: TRBD2; V gene: TRBV6-5; J gene: TRBJ2-3; CDR3 length: 15; clone size: NA; CDR3 protein: CASSYLGGITDTQYF; CDR3 DNA: TGTGCCAGCAGTTACCTCGGGGGGATCACAGATACGCAGTATTTT
D gene: TRBD2; V gene: TRBV30; J gene: TRBJ2-1; CDR3 length: 16; clone size: NA; CDR3 protein: CAWSAPPRGRADEQFF; CDR3 DNA: TGTGCCTGGAGTGCCCCCCCCCGCGGGAGGGCCGATGAGCAGTTCTTC
D gene: NA; V gene: TRBV5-4; J gene: TRBJ2-2; CDR3 length: 16; clone size: NA; CDR3 protein: CASSLAYSGNTGELFF; CDR3 DNA: TGTGCCAGCAGCTTGGCCTATAGCGGGAACACCGGGGAGCTGTTTTTT
D gene: NA; V gene: TRBV7-9; J gene: TRBJ2-5; CDR3 length: 14; clone size: once; CDR3 protein: CASSPRGSGETQYF; CDR3 DNA: TGTGCCAGCAGCCCGAGGGGGTCGGGTGAGACCCAGTACTTC
D gene: TRBD1; V gene: TRBV28; J gene: TRBJ2-2; CDR3 length: 16; clone size: NA; CDR3 protein: CASSLSDRAYTGELFF; CDR3 DNA: TGTGCCAGCAGTCTATCGGACAGGGCGTACACCGGGGAGCTGTTTTTT
D gene: NA; V gene: TRBV2; J gene: TRBJ1-2; CDR3 length: 14; clone size: few; CDR3 protein: CASSEQVGPYGYTF; CDR3 DNA: TGTGCCAGCAGTGAACAGGTTGGGCCCTATGGCTACACCTTC
D gene: TRBD1; V gene: TRBV19; J gene: TRBJ1-1; CDR3 length: 15; clone size: once; CDR3 protein: CASSSHRGDGTEAFF; CDR3 DNA: TGTGCCAGTAGTTCACACAGGGGGGATGGCACTGAAGCTTTCTTT
D gene: TRBD2; V gene: TRBV2; J gene: TRBJ2-7; CDR3 length: 15; clone size: NA; CDR3 protein: CASSDQLAGEYEQYF; CDR3 DNA: TGTGCCAGCAGTGATCAACTAGCGGGAGAATACGAGCAGTACTTC
D gene: NA; V gene: TRBV28; J gene: TRBJ2-4; CDR3 length: 13; clone size: once; CDR3 protein: CASSFALRQVGDF; CDR3 DNA: TGTGCCAGCAGTTTCGCTCTGAGACAGGTTGGGGACTTC
D gene: NA; V gene: TRBV19; J gene: TRBJ2-5; CDR3 length: 12; clone size: NA; CDR3 protein: CASSVEGETQYF; CDR3 DNA: TGTGCCAGTAGTGTGGAGGGAGAGACCCAGTACTTC
D gene: NA; V gene: TRBV7-9; J gene: TRBJ2-7; CDR3 length: 15; clone size: few; CDR3 protein: CASSQEQGATYEQYF; CDR3 DNA: TGTGCCAGCAGCCAAGAACAGGGTGCGACCTACGAGCAGTACTTC
D gene: TRBD1; V gene: TRBV30; J gene: TRBJ1-1; CDR3 length: 15; clone size: few; CDR3 protein: CAWSPGQGGRTEAFF; CDR3 DNA: TGTGCCTGGAGTCCTGGACAGGGTGGGAGAACTGAAGCTTTCTTT
D gene: NA; V gene: TRBV29-1; J gene: TRBJ1-2; CDR3 length: 14; clone size: NA; CDR3 protein: CSVDLQGINYGYTF; CDR3 DNA: TGCAGCGTAGACCTACAGGGTATTAACTATGGCTACACCTTC
D gene: NA; V gene: TRBV10-3; J gene: TRBJ1-3; CDR3 length: 17; clone size: NA; CDR3 protein: CAVGTRTAGTGGNTIYF; CDR3 DNA: TGTGCCGTCGGTACGAGGACAGCGGGGACTGGTGGAAACACCATATATTTT
D gene: TRBD1; V gene: TRBV19; J gene: TRBJ1-1; CDR3 length: 16; clone size: NA; CDR3 protein: CASSRDRGLGDTEAFF; CDR3 DNA: TGTGCCAGTAGTAGGGACAGGGGGCTTGGGGACACTGAAGCTTTCTTT
D gene: NA; V gene: TRBV2; J gene: TRBJ2-1; CDR3 length: 12; clone size: once; CDR3 protein: CASKGETDEQFF; CDR3 DNA: TGTGCCAGCAAGGGAGAGACGGATGAGCAGTTCTTC
D gene: TRBD1; V gene: TRBV30; J gene: TRBJ2-7; CDR3 length: 12; clone size: NA; CDR3 protein: CAWAATGYEQYF; CDR3 DNA: TGTGCCTGGGCTGCGACAGGGTACGAGCAGTACTTC
D gene: TRBD2; V gene: TRBV5-1; J gene: TRBJ2-5; CDR3 length: 14; clone size: NA; CDR3 protein: CASTRGEGQETQYF; CDR3 DNA: TGCGCCAGCACCCGCGGGGAGGGACAAGAGACCCAGTACTTC
D gene: NA; V gene: TRBV29-1; J gene: TRBJ2-5; CDR3 length: 13; clone size: NA; CDR3 protein: CSVARSGEETQYF; CDR3 DNA: TGCAGCGTTGCTCGGTCCGGAGAAGAGACCCAGTACTTC
D gene: NA; V gene: TRBV7-2; J gene: TRBJ2-7; CDR3 length: 13; clone size: few; CDR3 protein: CASSLVGGSEQYF; CDR3 DNA: TGTGCCAGCAGCTTAGTAGGCGGCTCGGAGCAGTACTTC
D gene: NA; V gene: TRBV27; J gene: TRBJ1-2; CDR3 length: 12; clone size: few; CDR3 protein: CASGGKFGGYTF; CDR3 DNA: TGTGCCAGCGGCGGCAAATTTGGGGGCTACACCTTC
D gene: NA; V gene: TRBV6-1; J gene: TRBJ1-2; CDR3 length: 12; clone size: NA; CDR3 protein: CASSEPGYGYTF; CDR3 DNA: TGTGCCAGCAGTGAACCCGGGTACGGCTACACCTTC
D gene: NA; V gene: TRBV19; J gene: TRBJ1-1; CDR3 length: 14; clone size: NA; CDR3 protein: CASRIRDMNTEAFF; CDR3 DNA: TGTGCCAGTAGAATCAGGGATATGAACACTGAAGCTTTCTTT
D gene: NA; V gene: TRBV30; J gene: TRBJ2-3; CDR3 length: 12; clone size: NA; CDR3 protein: CAWSELTDTQYF; CDR3 DNA: TGTGCCTGGAGTGAACTCACAGATACGCAGTATTTT
D gene: NA; V gene: TRBV7-9; J gene: TRBJ1-2; CDR3 length: 18; clone size: NA; CDR3 protein: CASSHSTAQLGPGYGYTF; CDR3 DNA: TGTGCCAGCAGCCATTCGACCGCCCAATTAGGCCCGGGCTATGGCTACACCTTC
D gene: TRBD1; V gene: TRBV6-6; J gene: TRBJ2-7; CDR3 length: 15; clone size: once; CDR3 protein: CASSYSPQGAVEQYF; CDR3 DNA: TGTGCCAGCAGTTACTCACCACAGGGGGCCGTCGAGCAGTACTTC